The 30 T cell receptor beta chains below all came from one sample that was sequenced in a study of control samples from healthy donors and cancer patients. Sequencing was performed with immunoSEQ multiplex PCR; in TCRdb, only in-frame clones are kept and a portion is missing. This sample carries fewer than 60,000 clones, roughly 94% of them seen once, and the ten largest clones take approximately 2.2%. Sequenced input: blood. The receptors here all came from a man aged 25-40 years in good health.

V usage is TRBV5-1 and J usage is TRBJ2-1; D gene uncertain. This CDR3 is 12 amino acids long. Germline CDR1 reads SGHRS; CDR2 reads YFSETQ. Trimming took 4 bases from V and 6 from J, leaving 8 bases between them. For the CDR3, the DNA is TGCGCCAGCAGCCTAAACGTCAATGAGCAGTTCTTC. It is translated as CASSLNVNEQFF. Full variable domain (rest looked up from reference TRBV5-1 and TRBJ2-1): KAGVTQTPRYLIKTRGQQVTLSCSPISGHRSVSWYQQTPGQGLQFLFEYFSETQRNKGNFPGRFSGRQFSNSRSEMNVSTLELGDSALYLCASSLNVNEQFFGPGTRLTVL.

This chain uses TRBV21-1 with TRBJ1-3; no DNA check was done on the table's D call, TRBD1. TRBV21-1 is recorded as a pseudogene. The CDR3 spans 18 residues. The CDR3 region is CASSKRTEARSSGNTIYF. CDR3 DNA: TGTGCCAGCAGCAAACGGACAGAGGCAAGGAGCTCTGGAAACACCATATATTTT.

The chain links TRBV11-2 to TRBJ2-2; D ambiguous. CDR3 size: 12 residues. V was cut by 5 bases and J by 0 bases, with 1 base left in between. Per the germline V gene, CDR1 is SGHAT and CDR2 is FQNNGV. CDR3 nucleotide sequence: TGTGCCAGCAGCCCGAACACCGGGGAGCTGTTTTTT. Protein: CASSPNTGELFF.

This clone was detected only once. This chain joins TRBV28 and TRBJ2-6, with 7 positions matching TRBD2. CDR3 length equals 16 residues. The junction had 5 bases not matched to a gene; V was cut back by 6 bases and J by 0 bases. Per the germline V gene, CDR1 is MDHEN and CDR2 is SYDVKM. The CDR3 sequence is CASSQGGSSGANVLTF. CDR3 sequence (DNA): TGTGCCAGCAGCCAGGGCGGGAGCTCTGGGGCCAACGTCCTGACTTTC.

The CDR3 sequence is CSVEDLGGRRNEQFF. The DNA of the CDR3 is TGCAGCGTTGAAGATCTTGGCGGGAGACGGAATGAGCAGTTCTTC. The genes are TRBV29-1 and TRBJ2-1, with 7 positions matching TRBD2. This CDR3 has 15 residues. J gave up 7 bases and V 0 bases, and 9 bases lay outside the gene matches. CDR1 SQVTM and CDR2 ANQGSEA come from the germline V gene.

This clone was counted a few times. The chain is built from TRBV2 and TRBJ2-2; D tentatively reads TRBD1 or TRBD2 (5 bases each). Germline values: CDR1 SNHLY, CDR2 FYNNEI. The CDR3 runs to 17 residues. Deletions cut 1 base from V and 0 bases from J, with 12 bases between. CDR3 amino acids: CASSEDETAANTGELFF. The CDR3 nucleotides read TGTGCCAGCAGTGAAGATGAGACAGCGGCGAACACCGGGGAGCTGTTTTTT.

This clone has a single count. The rearrangement uses TRBV9 and TRBJ2-3; no reliable D call. From germline, CDR1 is SGDLS and CDR2 YYNGEE. The germline V and J ends were trimmed by 1 base and 5 bases, with 2 bases remaining between them. CDR3 length: 11 amino acids. The CDR3: CASSVKDTQYF. CDR3 sequence (DNA): TGTGCCAGCAGCGTAAAAGATACGCAGTATTTT.

This chain links TRBV5-1 with TRBJ2-3; 8 bases are a match to TRBD1. V gave up 5 bases and J gave up 3 bases; unmatched junction bases: 5. Germline CDR1 reads SGHRS; CDR2 reads YFSETQ. The CDR3 sequence is 14 residues long. DNA for the CDR3: TGCGCCAGCAGGAGACAGGGGATAACAGATACGCAGTATTTT. Protein sequence: CASRRQGITDTQYF.

The V and J genes are TRBV14 and TRBJ1-2; 8 bases align to TRBD1. J was trimmed by 2 bases and V by 6 bases; bases with no gene match: 2. CDR3 length: 13 residues. Looked up from germline, CDR1 is SGHDN and CDR2 is FVKESK. CDR3 protein: CASSRTGNYGYTF. CDR3 bases: TGTGCCAGCAGTCGGACAGGGAACTATGGCTACACCTTC.

The rearrangement joins TRBV7-9 to TRBJ2-2; maybe TRBD1 (5 bases). CDR3 length: 16 residues. The germline CDR1 and CDR2 sequences are SEHNR and FQNEAQ (reference sequence). The germline V and J ends were trimmed by 5 bases and 5 bases, with 18 bases remaining between them. The chain's CDR3 is CASSRQTQGWTGELFF. CDR3 bases: TGTGCCAGCAGCCGACAGACGCAGGGTTGGACCGGGGAGCTGTTTTTT. The full variable domain, with the rest looked up from reference TRBV7-9 and TRBJ2-2, is DTGVSQNPRHKITKRGQNVTFRCDPISEHNRLYWYRQTLGQGPEFLTYFQNEAQLEKSRLLSDRFSAERPKGSFSTLEIQRTEQGDSAMYLCASSRQTQGWTGELFFGEGSRLTVL.

The chain combines TRBV5-1 with TRBJ2-7; TRBD2 aligns across 11 bases. V was clipped by 4 bases and J by 5 bases; unmatched bases: 14. The CDR3 covers 17 residues. Germline V gene data show CDR1 as SGHRS and CDR2 as YFSETQ. CDR3 DNA sequence: TGCGCCAGCAGCAGGGGGGGGGTAGCGGGAGGGGACGACGAGCAGTACTTC. Its translation: CASSRGGVAGGDDEQYF.

This chain connects TRBV6-2 or TRBV6-3 to TRBJ1-2, with D uncertain. This CDR3 spans 13 amino acids. Between the trimmed V and J ends, which lost 0 bases and 3 bases, there was a span of 5 bases. CDR1 is MNHEY, CDR2 SVGEGT, per germline. The CDR3 loop is CASSYSNDYGYTF. In DNA form, the CDR3 reads TGTGCCAGCAGTTACTCAAACGACTATGGCTACACCTTC.

This sequence joins TRBV19 and TRBJ2-1, with 7 positions matching TRBD2. CDR3 length: 15 amino acids. V dropped 5 bases and J dropped 2; count of bases not matched to a gene: 6. Germline values: CDR1 LNHDA, CDR2 SQIVND (reference sequence). The CDR3 bases are TGTGCCAGTAGTCCTGCTAGCGGAGCCTACAATGAGCAGTTCTTC. This gives the protein CASSPASGAYNEQFF.

V usage is TRBV5-4 and J usage is TRBJ1-1; 11 nucleotides match TRBD1. Trimming removed 3 bases from V and 5 bases from J; junction bases left unmatched: 6. From germline, CDR1 is SGHNT and CDR2 YYREEE (reference sequence). CDR3 size: 15 residues. CDR3 region: CASSSGQGGWTEAFF. CDR3 DNA: TGTGCCAGCAGCTCGGGACAGGGGGGATGGACTGAAGCTTTCTTT.

The V and J genes are TRBV11-3 and TRBJ2-7; 12 nucleotides line up with TRBD2. The ends lost 5 bases at V and 0 bases at J; junction bases unmatched: 2. The CDR3 covers 15 residues. Germline V CDR1 and CDR2: SGHNT, YENEEA. The CDR3 is CASSPLAGGSYEQYF. The CDR3 region has the DNA TGTGCCAGCAGCCCACTAGCGGGAGGCTCCTACGAGCAGTACTTC.

The chain has TRBV6-5 and TRBJ1-1, with D tentatively TRBD1 (5 bases). The CDR3 is made up of 14 amino acids. Germline assignment: CDR1 MNHEY and CDR2 SVGAGI. The V gene lost 5 bases and the J gene lost 5 bases, with 15 bases spanning the gap. The chain's CDR3 is CASSMAAGGTEAFF. The CDR3 DNA follows: TGTGCCAGCAGTATGGCGGCGGGGGGGACTGAAGCTTTCTTT.

The gene calls are TRBV15 and TRBJ2-1, with a tentative D call TRBD1 (6 bases). Looked up from germline, CDR1 is LNHNV and CDR2 is YYDKDF (reference sequence). This CDR3 contains 13 residues. The V gene lost 5 bases and the J gene lost 4 bases, with 9 bases spanning the gap. As DNA, the CDR3 is TGTGCCACCAGCCGACAGGAGTACAATGAGCAGTTCTTC. Translation gives CATSRQEYNEQFF.

The chain is built from TRBV10-3 and TRBJ2-3, with D tentatively TRBD1 or TRBD2 (5 bases each). In germline, CDR1 is ENHRY, CDR2 SYGVKD. This CDR3 is 16 amino acids long. Trimming pared 6 bases from V and 2 bases from J, leaving 18 bases between. The CDR3 reads CAISKLRDPDTDTQYF. The CDR3 bases are TGTGCCATCAGCAAGCTCCGGGACCCCGACACAGATACGCAGTATTTT.

This clone was recorded only once. The chain is built from TRBV5-1 and TRBJ1-1; the match to TRBD1 covers 7 bases. The CDR3 length is 13 residues. V lost 6 bases and J lost 5; bases outside the gene matches: 7. CDR1 is SGHRS, CDR2 YFSETQ, per germline. The chain's CDR3 is CASTPGQRTEAFF. The DNA for the CDR3 is TGCGCCAGCACCCCGGGACAGCGAACTGAAGCTTTCTTT.

The chain combines TRBV6-5 with TRBJ2-1; 10 bases map to TRBD2. The junction had 5 bases not matched to a gene; V was cut back by 9 bases and J by 6 bases. The germline gives CDR1 MNHEY, CDR2 SVGAGI. The CDR3 has 13 residues. The DNA for the CDR3 is TGTGCCAGTAGCGGGAGGCTCCCCAATGAGCAGTTCTTC. This codes for CASSGRLPNEQFF.

The chain has TRBV29-1 and TRBJ2-5; TRBD1 matches 10 bases. The J segment lost 7 bases and the V segment lost 5 bases, leaving 7 bases of the junction unmatched. The CDR3 contains 13 residues. Germline values: CDR1 SQVTM, CDR2 ANQGSEA. CDR3 in DNA: TGCAGCGTTCCGGGACAGGGGACCGGGACCCAGTACTTC. It specifies CSVPGQGTGTQYF.

This clone turned up a few times. V gene TRBV6-5 combines with J gene TRBJ1-2; D is perhaps TRBD1 (6 bases). Germline V lookup: CDR1 MNHEY, CDR2 SVGAGI. The CDR3 runs 13 residues. V lost 10 bases and J 8 bases, leaving 20 bases between the germline ends. For the CDR3, the DNA is TGTGCCATAAGGGACACCCGGGAGGGGGGCTACACCTTC. Translation: CAIRDTREGGYTF.

The rearrangement uses TRBV19 and TRBJ1-6; D remains ambiguous. The V gene's germline CDR1 is LNHDA and CDR2 SQIVND (reference sequence). The CDR3 contains 17 residues. V was clipped by 3 bases and J by 0 bases, with 12 bases between them. The CDR3 nucleotides read TGTGCCAGTAGTATCCGACGGATCGGCTCCTATAATTCACCCCTCCACTTT. Translation gives CASSIRRIGSYNSPLHF.

The chain joins TRBV7-3 to TRBJ2-1; no definite D call. Germline CDR1 and CDR2: SGHTA and FQGTGA. The V gene lost 5 bases and the J gene lost 7 bases, with 12 bases spanning the gap. This CDR3 comprises 13 residues. CDR3 sequence reads: CASSRTELNEQFF. CDR3 DNA sequence: TGTGCCAGCAGCCGCACGGAGCTGAATGAGCAGTTCTTC.

V is TRBV5-1 and J is TRBJ2-1; D call uncertain. CDR1 and CDR2 (germline): SGHRS, YFSETQ. The CDR3 is 13 residues long. Trimming left V 1 base short and J 5 bases short, with 7 bases between. The CDR3 spells CASSLLGNNEQFF. The CDR3 DNA follows: TGCGCCAGCAGCTTGTTGGGAAACAATGAGCAGTTCTTC.

The rearrangement uses TRBV20-1 and TRBJ2-5; D unresolved. The V gene lost 6 bases and the J gene lost 5 bases, with 10 bases spanning the gap. The CDR3 length is 11 residues. Germline V gene sequence: CDR1 DFQATT, CDR2 SNEGSKA (reference sequence). CDR3 bases: TGCAGTGCACAGACTGGGGAGACCCAGTACTTC. This translates into CSAQTGETQYF.

The CDR3 region has the DNA TGTGCCAGCAGCGTAGCGGGGGAGGAGCGCGCTTTCTTT. As protein: CASSVAGEERAFF. The V gene is TRBV9, the J gene TRBJ1-1; a weak D match, TRBD1 (5 bases). Germline values: CDR1 SGDLS, CDR2 YYNGEE. CDR3 length equals 13 residues. Trimming took 0 bases from V and 11 from J, leaving 14 bases between them.

This chain links TRBV5-1 with TRBJ1-6; weak D call: TRBD1 (6 bases). Germline V CDR1 and CDR2: SGHRS, YFSETQ. V gave up 0 bases and J gave up 5 bases, with 9 bases separating them. The CDR3 has 15 amino acids. The CDR3 region is CASSLEGGNNSPLHF. Written as DNA, the CDR3 is TGCGCCAGCAGCTTGGAAGGGGGAAATAATTCACCCCTCCACTTT.

The chain has TRBV20-1 and TRBJ1-2; no reliable D call. V was trimmed by 4 bases and J by 3 bases, leaving 6 bases between them. This CDR3 comprises 11 residues. The germline V gene has CDR1 DFQATT and CDR2 SNEGSKA (reference sequence). The CDR3 loop is CSATRDYGYTF. CDR3 DNA sequence: TGCAGTGCTACGCGCGACTATGGCTACACCTTC.

V is TRBV9 and J is TRBJ2-1; D might be TRBD2 (6 bases). Germline V lookup: CDR1 SGDLS, CDR2 YYNGEE. The CDR3 contains 14 residues. V was clipped by 1 base and J by 5 bases, with 10 bases between them. This CDR3 is CASSVLAHNNEQFF. The CDR3 bases are TGTGCCAGCAGCGTACTAGCGCACAACAATGAGCAGTTCTTC.